The 18 T cell receptor beta chains given below trace back to one sample, sequenced in a study of blood T cell repertoires in COVID-19. Sequenced by immunoSEQ multiplex PCR; TCRdb stores in-frame clones only, minus some. Of some 330,000 clones listed, about nine tenths are singletons. Sequencing input: PBMCs or T cells enriched from blood (not recorded which). The receptors originated from a man in his thirties or forties who had recovered from COVID-19.

This chain uses TRBV5-1 with TRBJ1-1; no reliable D call. Trimming removed 1 base from V and 2 bases from J, with 6 bases in between. Germline loops: CDR1 SGHRS, CDR2 YFSETQ. The CDR3 totals 13 residues. CDR3: CASSLSYNTEAFF. The CDR3 nucleotides are TGCGCCAGCAGCTTGTCCTATAACACTGAAGCTTTCTTT.

The V call is TRBV7-9, the J call TRBJ1-1; 10 nucleotides align to TRBD1. CDR1 and CDR2 from the germline V gene are SEHNR and FQNEAQ (reference sequence). The CDR3 sequence is 14 residues long. J lost 4 bases, V lost 5 bases, and 4 bases had no gene match. CDR3 nucleotides: TGTGCCAGCAGCCTTAGACAGGGGGCCACTGAAGCTTTCTTT. This encodes CASSLRQGATEAFF.

The chain joins TRBV5-1 to TRBJ2-2; TRBD2 matches at 8 bases. V lost 0 bases to trimming and J lost 6 bases; unmatched junction nucleotides: 10. The CDR3 covers 17 residues. Germline CDR1 SGHRS, CDR2 YFSETQ. CDR3 sequence: CASSLVFREGWSGELFF. The CDR3 DNA reads TGCGCCAGCAGCTTGGTTTTTCGGGAGGGATGGTCCGGGGAGCTGTTTTTT.

The chain uses TRBV2 and TRBJ2-3, with 10 bases fitting TRBD1. Looked up from germline, CDR1 is SNHLY and CDR2 is FYNNEI. The CDR3 is 15 residues long. After removal of 7 bases from V and 0 bases from J, the junction contained 4 bases not matched to a gene. The CDR3 here is CASTGTGASTDTQYF. Written as DNA, the CDR3 is TGTGCCAGCACCGGGACAGGGGCCAGCACAGATACGCAGTATTTT.

Here the CDR3 DNA reads TGCAGCGTTGAAACGGGACTAGCGGGAACACCCTACAATGAGCAGTTCTTC. It translates to CSVETGLAGTPYNEQFF. The chain couples TRBV29-1 to TRBJ2-1; 13 nucleotides align to TRBD2. The length of the CDR3 is 17 residues. J lost 2 bases, V lost 2 bases, and 6 bases had no gene match. The germline V gene encodes CDR1 SQVTM and CDR2 ANQGSEA.

J is TRBJ1-3 and V is TRBV5-1; 7 bases agree with TRBD1. V gave up 4 bases and J gave up 0 bases; unmatched junction bases: 4. Germline loops: CDR1 SGHRS, CDR2 YFSETQ. There are 15 residues in the CDR3. The CDR3 region has the DNA TGCGCCAGCAGCCCAGGGACAGACTCTGGAAACACCATATATTTT. Translation: CASSPGTDSGNTIYF.

This clone has a handful of counts. The chain is built from TRBV5-8 and TRBJ2-1, with 10 bases fitting TRBD2. The germline gives CDR1 SGHTS, CDR2 YDEGEE. The junction had 5 bases not matched to a gene; V was cut back by 4 bases and J by 4 bases. This CDR3 contains 15 residues. The CDR3 nucleotides read TGTGCCAGCAGCGTACTTAGCGGGGGGTACAATGAGCAGTTCTTC. It translates to CASSVLSGGYNEQFF.

This CDR3 is CATSDPDHRESTDTQYF. As DNA, the CDR3 is TGTGCCACCAGTGACCCAGACCACAGGGAGAGCACAGATACGCAGTATTTT. The gene calls are TRBV24-1 and TRBJ2-3; tentative D call: TRBD1 (6 bases). Germline CDR1 and CDR2: KGHDR and SFDVKD. This CDR3 has 17 residues. Trimming took 4 bases from V and 0 from J, leaving 16 bases between them.

The rearrangement links TRBV4-2 to TRBJ2-2; D not resolved. The germline V gene has CDR1 LGHNA and CDR2 YNFKEQ. The CDR3 is 14 residues long. The V and J ends lost 0 bases and 0 bases respectively, with 2 bases between them. The CDR3 DNA sequence: TGTGCCAGCAGCCAAGACGCGAACACCGGGGAGCTGTTTTTT. This gives the protein CASSQDANTGELFF.

The genes are TRBV29-1 and TRBJ1-1, with D possibly TRBD1 on 6 matching bases. Germline CDR1 reads SQVTM; CDR2 reads ANQGSEA. This CDR3 has 12 residues. Trimming removed 3 bases from V and 3 bases from J, with 8 bases in between. This chain's CDR3 is CSVDRGYTEAFF. The CDR3 DNA reads as TGCAGCGTTGACAGGGGTTACACTGAAGCTTTCTTT.

This chain links TRBV30 with TRBJ1-2; TRBD1 agrees at 8 bases. The CDR3 spans 13 residues. Germline CDR1 and CDR2: GTSNPN and SVGIG (reference sequence). Trimming removed 4 bases from V and 8 bases from J; junction bases left unmatched: 9. The chain's CDR3 is CAWTLTGELGYTF. The CDR3 DNA sequence: TGTGCCTGGACCCTGACAGGGGAGTTGGGCTACACCTTC. Full variable domain (outside the CDR3, taken from reference TRBV30 and TRBJ1-2): SQTIHQWPATLVQPVGSPLSLECTVEGTSNPNLYWYRQAAGRGLQLLFYSVGIGQISSEVPQNLSASRPQDRQFILSSKKLLLSDSGFYLCAWTLTGELGYTFGSGTRLTVV.

J is TRBJ1-1 and V is TRBV5-1, with TRBD1 matching 7 bases. Germline trimming cut 2 bases from V and 10 bases from J; bases unmatched to any gene: 8. The CDR3 totals 13 residues. Germline lookup yields CDR1 SGHRS and CDR2 YFSETQ. CDR3 residues: CASSFWTGEVAFF. The CDR3 DNA is TGCGCCAGCAGCTTTTGGACAGGCGAGGTAGCTTTCTTT.

The V call is TRBV6-1, the J call TRBJ2-1; the match to TRBD1 covers 7 bases. The CDR3 contains 15 residues. J lost 4 bases, V lost 2 bases, and 5 bases had no gene match. Germline lookup yields CDR1 MNHNS and CDR2 SASEGT. The CDR3 region is CASSESGTEYNEQFF. The CDR3 DNA reads as TGTGCCAGCAGTGAATCCGGGACAGAGTACAATGAGCAGTTCTTC.

The chain recombines TRBV7-9 with TRBJ1-2; D gene ambiguous. The CDR3 runs 14 residues. Germline V gives CDR1 SEHNR, CDR2 FQNEAQ (reference sequence). The V end was cut by 5 bases, the J end by 5 bases, with 15 bases between. The CDR3 DNA reads TGTGCCAGCAGCGTGGACTCCCCTAGGTATGGCTACACCTTC. Its translation is CASSVDSPRYGYTF.

This chain links TRBV11-3 with TRBJ2-1, with 7 bases aligning to TRBD2. V shed 3 bases and J 6 bases; nucleotides not matched to a gene: 8. The CDR3 loop spans 15 amino acids. Germline V CDR1 and CDR2: SGHNT, YENEEA. The DNA of the CDR3 is TGTGCCAGCAGCTTTTGGGAGTCGGGAGGCAATGAGCAGTTCTTC. This sequence encodes CASSFWESGGNEQFF.

The V and J genes are TRBV6-1 and TRBJ1-2, with TRBD1 as a possible D gene (6 bases). CDR1 and CDR2 from the germline V gene are MNHNS and SASEGT. V lost 1 base, J lost 8 bases, and 14 bases lay in between. This CDR3 is 14 amino acids long. The CDR3 coding sequence is TGTGCCAGCAGTGAAGATTTAGGGGGGGGAGGCTACACCTTC. This gives the protein CASSEDLGGGGYTF.

This clone was recorded once. The chain joins TRBV14 to TRBJ2-2, with a tentative D call TRBD2 (6 bases). Germline V gene sequence: CDR1 SGHDN, CDR2 FVKESK. This CDR3 has 20 residues. Trimming removed 4 bases at V and 0 bases at J, with 24 bases between. The CDR3 nucleotides read TGTGCCAGCAGCCTCGGGAGTCCAGGGATCCTTGGGACGAACACCGGGGAGCTGTTTTTT. This translates into CASSLGSPGILGTNTGELFF. The whole variable domain, remainder taken from reference TRBV14 and TRBJ2-2, is EAGVTQFPSHSVIEKGQTVTLRCDPISGHDNLYWYRRVMGKEIKFLLHFVKESKQDESGMPNNRFLAERTGGTYSTLKVQPAELEDSGVYFCASSLGSPGILGTNTGELFFGEGSRLTVL.

J is TRBJ1-4 and V is TRBV20-1, with D perhaps matching TRBD1 (5 bases). V gave up 4 bases and J gave up 1 base, with 10 bases separating them. This CDR3 is built from 14 residues. CDR1 is DFQATT, CDR2 SNEGSKA, per germline (reference sequence). CDR3 amino acids: CSANEGLTNEKLFF. The CDR3, as DNA: TGCAGTGCTAATGAGGGACTAACTAATGAAAAACTGTTTTTT.